These 4 T cell receptor beta chains were sequenced from one sample in a study of quantifying T cell responses using KT2 cells. At the level of the study: Reverse transcription used primers in the TCR alpha and beta constant regions.

A single-stranded UMI oligo with SP2 sequence was ligated to cDNA 3' ends. First-round PCR used three to five cycles and beta primers RC1.1 and RC1.2 covering TRBC1 and TRBC2. From the UMI-ligation and nested PCR reads, TCRdb called clonotypes with MiXCR, one entry per CDR3 protein. Here the sample spans 50,000 to 70,000 distinct CDR3 sequences, around an eighth being singletons. Material for sequencing was PBMCs spiked with cells of the T cell clone KT2. Every receptor here comes from a human donor.

The rearrangement joins TRBV4-3 to TRBJ2-5, with TRBD2 identical over 12 bases. The J segment lost 4 bases and the V segment lost 1 base, leaving 7 bases of the junction unmatched. The V gene's germline CDR1 is LGHNA and CDR2 YSLEER. This CDR3 contains 17 residues. The CDR3 region is CASSQGNRLAGVETQYF. The CDR3 DNA reads as TGCGCCAGCAGCCAAGGAAACAGACTAGCGGGAGTAGAGACCCAGTACTTC.

This clonotype was counted ten times or more. DNA for the CDR3: TGTGCCAGCAGGGCCTGGACAGGGGCCACTGAAGCTTTCTTT. The encoded protein is CASRAWTGATEAFF. The chain couples TRBV2 to TRBJ1-1; TRBD1 agrees at 9 bases. V lost 6 bases to trimming and J lost 4 bases; unmatched junction nucleotides: 6. The CDR3 covers 14 residues. CDR1 is SNHLY and CDR2 is FYNNEI in the germline V gene.

This clonotype was detected ten times or more. This rearrangement joins TRBV7-2 to TRBJ2-7, with 11 nucleotides matching TRBD1. The CDR3 has 15 amino acids. Germline trimming cut 4 bases from V and 3 bases from J; bases unmatched to any gene: 5. Looked up from germline, CDR1 is SGHTA and CDR2 is FQGNSA. CDR3 nucleotides: TGTGCCAGCAGCTGGACCGGGACAGGGGGCTACGAGCAGTACTTC. Amino acid sequence: CASSWTGTGGYEQYF.

This clonotype was observed a handful of times. The CDR3, as DNA: TGCGCCAGCAGCCAAACCGGGACAGAGAACACTGAAGCTTTCTTT. This encodes CASSQTGTENTEAFF. V is TRBV4-1 and J is TRBJ1-1; 7 bases line up with TRBD1. From germline, CDR1 is MGHRA and CDR2 YSYEKL. The CDR3 has 15 amino acids. Germline trimming cut 2 bases from V and 1 base from J; bases unmatched to any gene: 4.